One sample yielded the 31 T cell receptor beta chains listed below, sequenced in a study of blood T cell repertoires in COVID-19. The data were produced by immunoSEQ multiplex PCR, yet TCRdb's version contains in-frame clones alone and is incomplete. Of around 95,000 clones in the sample, about 80% were seen once. Sequencing was carried out using peripheral blood. The source of these receptors is a woman aged 70-85 years with acute or convalescent COVID-19.

In this sample, this clone turned up once. The chain joins TRBV9 to TRBJ2-1, with a tentative D call TRBD2 (5 bases). Between the trimmed V and J ends, which lost 10 bases and 7 bases, there was a span of 21 bases. Germline loops: CDR1 SGDLS, CDR2 YYNGEE. This CDR3 comprises 14 residues. CDR3 nucleotides: TGTGCCGGAATAGGACTTCCTAGTGTGAATGAGCAGTTCTTC. Protein product: CAGIGLPSVNEQFF. Variable domain in full (rest from reference TRBV9 and TRBJ2-1): DSGVTQTPKHLITATGQRVTLRCSPRSGDLSVYWYQQSLDQGLQFLIQYYNGEERAKGNILERFSAQQFPDLHSELNLSSLELGDSALYFCAGIGLPSVNEQFFGPGTRLTVL.

V is TRBV29-1 and J is TRBJ2-2; D is unresolved. V dropped 0 bases and J dropped 1 base, with 9 bases sitting between them. The CDR3 totals 15 residues. In germline, CDR1 is SQVTM, CDR2 ANQGSEA. The CDR3 reads CSVEDVPGNTGELFF. The CDR3 DNA is TGCAGCGTTGAAGATGTGCCGGGGAACACCGGGGAGCTGTTTTTT.

The V and J genes are TRBV7-2 and TRBJ2-3; 7 bases line up with TRBD2. V dropped 1 base and J dropped 6; count of bases not matched to a gene: 4. The CDR3 consists of 14 residues. Germline V gene sequence: CDR1 SGHTA, CDR2 FQGNSA. This chain's CDR3 is CASSLGPGGDTQYF. The CDR3 nucleotides read TGTGCCAGCAGCTTAGGTCCCGGGGGGGATACGCAGTATTTT.

The gene calls are TRBV9 and TRBJ1-3; D unclear. Trimming removed 4 bases at V and 0 bases at J, with 8 bases between. CDR3 length: 14 residues. Per germline, CDR1 SGDLS and CDR2 YYNGEE. The CDR3 loop is CASSLEPSGNTIYF. The CDR3 bases are TGTGCCAGCAGCCTTGAGCCCTCTGGAAACACCATATATTTT.

The rearrangement links TRBV3-1 (or the pseudogene TRBV3-2) to TRBJ2-2, with D unresolved. This CDR3 is built from 11 residues. Germline V gene sequence: CDR1 LGHDT, CDR2 YNNKEL (reference sequence). Trimming shortened V by 8 bases and J by 4 bases, and 5 bases separated the two germline ends. The CDR3 nucleotides are TGTGCCAGCCGTAGCACCGGGGAGCTGTTTTTT. Residues: CASRSTGELFF.

The chain combines TRBV18 with TRBJ2-2; 8 nucleotides agree with TRBD1. The length of the CDR3 is 18 residues. Germline V lookup: CDR1 KGHSH, CDR2 LQKENI. V was pared by 1 base and J by 2 bases, with 9 bases of the junction left unmatched. The DNA of the CDR3 is TGTGCCAGCTCACCACGCGTAGCAGGACAGGGTAACACCGGGGAGCTGTTTTTT. It yields the protein CASSPRVAGQGNTGELFF.

The chain joins TRBV5-1 to TRBJ2-6; 7 bases fit TRBD1. Germline V lookup: CDR1 SGHRS, CDR2 YFSETQ. The CDR3 covers 18 residues. The V gene end was trimmed by 4 bases and the J gene end by 0 bases; junction bases not matched to a gene: 10. DNA for the CDR3: TGCGCCAGCAGCGGTCGACAGGGCTCCTACTCTGGGGCCAACGTCCTGACTTTC. This encodes CASSGRQGSYSGANVLTF.

The genes are TRBV28 and TRBJ1-5; TRBD1 matches at 11 bases. J was trimmed by 1 base and V by 5 bases; bases with no gene match: 7. From germline, CDR1 is MDHEN and CDR2 SYDVKM. CDR3 length: 17 residues. CDR3 in amino acids: CASSPGQGALSNQPQHF. The CDR3 DNA reads TGTGCCAGCAGTCCCGGACAGGGGGCCCTAAGCAATCAGCCCCAGCATTTT.

The V gene is TRBV7-3, the J gene TRBJ2-1; 7 positions match TRBD1. This CDR3 contains 18 residues. CDR1 is SGHTA, CDR2 FQGTGA, per germline. The trim removed 6 bases at V and 8 bases at J, leaving 22 bases unmatched. This CDR3 reads CASSPRGGRQVSRDEQFF. The CDR3 DNA is TGTGCCAGCAGTCCAAGAGGGGGCCGGCAGGTGTCTAGGGATGAGCAGTTCTTC.

This chain links TRBV19 with TRBJ2-2; D not certain. The CDR3 runs to 15 residues. From germline, CDR1 is LNHDA and CDR2 SQIVND (reference sequence). Deletions cut 5 bases from V and 4 bases from J, with 14 bases between. The CDR3 DNA follows: TGTGCCAGTAGTCCCACCTCGACAATCACCGGGGAGCTGTTTTTT. It codes for CASSPTSTITGELFF.

This rearrangement joins TRBV27 to TRBJ2-1, with TRBD1 identical over 10 bases. The length of the CDR3 is 14 residues. Germline CDR1 reads MNHEY; CDR2 reads SMNVEV (reference sequence). V lost 4 bases and J lost 9; bases outside the gene matches: 6. CDR3 sequence: CASSSGTGVGEQFF. CDR3 DNA sequence: TGTGCCAGCAGTTCCGGGACAGGGGTAGGTGAGCAGTTCTTC.

The chain combines TRBV4-1 with TRBJ2-3; 15 bases line up with TRBD2. The CDR3 runs 17 residues. Germline values: CDR1 MGHRA, CDR2 YSYEKL. The J segment lost 4 bases and the V segment lost 1 base, leaving 3 bases of the junction unmatched. As DNA, the CDR3 is TGCGCCAGCAGCCAAGGGACTAGCGGGGGGGCGGCAGATACGCAGTATTTT. Protein sequence: CASSQGTSGGAADTQYF.

This clone was detected once. V gene TRBV2 combines with J gene TRBJ1-2; 7 bases align to TRBD1. The germline gives CDR1 SNHLY, CDR2 FYNNEI. V lost 9 bases to trimming and J lost 4 bases; unmatched junction nucleotides: 11. This CDR3 spans 14 amino acids. Written as DNA, the CDR3 is TGTGCCAGTAGCGAGGGGGCAGGAGCCTATGGCTACACCTTC. Translation gives CASSEGAGAYGYTF.

The count of this clone is one. The chain has TRBV5-1 and TRBJ2-3, with 7 bases fitting TRBD1. Germline V CDR1 and CDR2: SGHRS, YFSETQ. This CDR3 contains 15 residues. After removal of 4 bases from V and 0 bases from J, the junction contained 5 bases not matched to a gene. The CDR3 loop is CASSLDRPSTDTQYF. CDR3 DNA: TGCGCCAGCAGCCTGGACAGGCCTAGCACAGATACGCAGTATTTT. Full variable domain (missing parts from reference TRBV5-1 and TRBJ2-3): KAGVTQTPRYLIKTRGQQVTLSCSPISGHRSVSWYQQTPGQGLQFLFEYFSETQRNKGNFPGRFSGRQFSNSRSEMNVSTLELGDSALYLCASSLDRPSTDTQYFGPGTRLTVL.

The V and J genes are TRBV5-6 and TRBJ1-2; D is ambiguous. Trimming shortened V by 1 base and J by 2 bases, and 6 bases separated the two germline ends. Germline-derived CDR1 and CDR2 are SGHDT and YYEEEE. CDR3 size: 13 residues. The CDR3 loop is CASSLRSNYGYTF. DNA for the CDR3: TGTGCCAGCAGCTTGCGGTCAAACTATGGCTACACCTTC. Using reference TRBV5-6 and TRBJ1-2 for the parts outside the CDR3, the full variable domain is DAGVTQSPTHLIKTRGQQVTLRCSPKSGHDTVSWYQQALGQGPQFIFQYYEEEERQRGNFPDRFSGHQFPNYSSELNVNALLLGDSALYLCASSLRSNYGYTFGSGTRLTVV.

The V gene is TRBV9, the J gene TRBJ1-6; no reliable D call. Trimming removed 0 bases at V and 7 bases at J, with 5 bases between. Germline values: CDR1 SGDLS, CDR2 YYNGEE. The CDR3 is 13 residues long. The CDR3 reads CASSVDRNSPLHF. The CDR3 DNA follows: TGTGCCAGCAGCGTAGATCGGAATTCACCCCTCCACTTT.

The V gene is TRBV10-3, the J gene TRBJ2-6; a possible D gene is TRBD2 (5 bases). V lost 2 bases and J 4 bases, leaving 21 bases between the germline ends. From germline, CDR1 is ENHRY and CDR2 SYGVKD. The CDR3 runs 19 residues. The CDR3 DNA sequence: TGTGCCATCAGTGAGGGATCTATAGCCCGGGTAGCGGGGGCCAACGTCCTGACTTTC. This sequence encodes CAISEGSIARVAGANVLTF.

The J gene is TRBJ1-5, the V gene TRBV19; the D gene is possibly TRBD1 (5 bases). The V end lost 3 bases, the J end lost 7 bases, and 10 bases lay between the germline ends. Germline-derived CDR1 and CDR2 are LNHDA and SQIVND (reference sequence). This CDR3 contains 13 residues. CDR3 nucleotides: TGTGCCAGTAGTATCAGGGCGTTGCAGCCCCAGCATTTT. This gives the protein CASSIRALQPQHF.

V and J are TRBV4-2 and TRBJ1-2, with D unclear. CDR3 size: 15 residues. The germline V gene has CDR1 LGHNA and CDR2 YNFKEQ. Trimming pared 4 bases from V and 5 bases from J, leaving 17 bases between. CDR3 nucleotides: TGTGCCAGCAGCCCTGGACTGGTCTTAGGGTATGGCTACACCTTC. It translates to CASSPGLVLGYGYTF.

The chain recombines TRBV19 with TRBJ1-5; a possible D gene is TRBD1 (5 bases). The CDR3 is 13 residues long. Germline assignment: CDR1 LNHDA and CDR2 SQIVND (reference sequence). With 7 bases removed from V and 6 bases from J, the gap between germline ends came to 13 bases. This CDR3 reads CASTPGETQPQHF. Written as DNA, the CDR3 is TGTGCCAGTACCCCGGGGGAGACTCAGCCCCAGCATTTT.

This sequence joins TRBV3-1 (or the pseudogene TRBV3-2) and TRBJ1-2; a weak D match, TRBD1 (6 bases). The CDR3 is 14 residues long. The germline V gene has CDR1 LGHDT and CDR2 YNNKEL (reference sequence). The V gene lost 0 bases and the J gene lost 6 bases, with 11 bases spanning the gap. The CDR3 spells CASSQDYGGHGYTF. The CDR3 DNA sequence: TGTGCCAGCAGCCAAGATTACGGGGGGCATGGCTACACCTTC.

V is TRBV19 and J is TRBJ1-3; no clear D. This CDR3 spans 14 amino acids. CDR1 and CDR2 from the germline V gene are LNHDA and SQIVND (reference sequence). V lost 7 bases, J lost 0 bases, and 10 bases lay in between. CDR3 DNA: TGTGCCAGTACCTTACAAAGCTCTGGAAACACCATATATTTT. It yields the protein CASTLQSSGNTIYF.

This chain uses TRBV5-4 with TRBJ1-6, with unresolved D. CDR1 is SGHNT and CDR2 is YYREEE in the germline V gene (reference sequence). The CDR3 runs to 14 residues. V was trimmed by 4 bases and J by 9 bases, leaving 14 bases between them. The CDR3 nucleotides are TGTGCCAGCAGCACGGAGGGTCCGCCTTCACCCCTCCACTTT. Amino acids: CASSTEGPPSPLHF.

The chain is built from TRBV14 and TRBJ2-1, with a weak D call TRBD2 (7 bases). CDR3 size: 14 residues. The germline V gene encodes CDR1 SGHDN and CDR2 FVKESK. V dropped 4 bases and J dropped 2 bases, with 9 bases sitting between them. The CDR3 is CASSLGGPYNEQFF. The CDR3, as DNA: TGTGCCAGCAGCCTGGGGGGGCCCTACAATGAGCAGTTCTTC.

This chain links TRBV7-8 with TRBJ1-2, with D possibly being TRBD1 (5 bases). V lost 5 bases, J lost 2 bases, and 12 bases lay in between. The V gene's germline CDR1 is SGHVS and CDR2 FQNEAQ. This CDR3 region has 14 residues. The CDR3 bases are TGTGCCAGCAGCCCATCCAGGGTCAACTATGGCTACACCTTC. Translation gives CASSPSRVNYGYTF.

The chain has TRBV10-2 and TRBJ2-7; a weak D match, TRBD1 (7 bases). V dropped 6 bases and J dropped 4 bases, with 13 bases sitting between them. Germline lookup yields CDR1 WSHSY and CDR2 SAAADI. The CDR3 contains 13 residues. The CDR3 is CASRGGAGYEQYF. The CDR3 nucleotides are TGCGCCAGCAGAGGGGGCGCGGGATACGAGCAGTACTTC.

The rearrangement links TRBV2 to TRBJ2-6, with 8 nucleotides matching TRBD1. Germline CDR1 is SNHLY and CDR2 is FYNNEI. The CDR3 loop spans 16 amino acids. Trimming removed 3 bases from V and 1 base from J; junction bases left unmatched: 2. Here the CDR3 DNA reads TGTGCCAGCAGTGAGCAGGGGGCGTCTGGGGCCAACGTCCTGACTTTC. It codes for CASSEQGASGANVLTF.

The chain links TRBV19 to TRBJ2-2; 13 bases align to TRBD2. The length of the CDR3 is 16 residues. Unmatched junction bases numbered 5, after V lost 9 bases and J lost 1 base. Germline V gene data show CDR1 as LNHDA and CDR2 as SQIVND (reference sequence). The CDR3 nucleotides read TGTGCCAGCAGACTAGCGGGGGGCCTGAACACCGGGGAGCTGTTTTTT. Its protein is CASRLAGGLNTGELFF.

Many counts were recorded for this clone. The chain joins TRBV7-2 to TRBJ2-3; the match to TRBD1 covers 8 bases. There are 12 residues in the CDR3. Germline V gene sequence: CDR1 SGHTA, CDR2 FQGNSA. With V trimmed by 6 bases and J by 11 bases, 7 bases remained unmatched. The CDR3 DNA sequence: TGTGCCAGCAGTCCGGACAGGGAGAAGCAGTATTTT. Translating it yields CASSPDREKQYF. The whole variable domain, remainder taken from reference TRBV7-2 and TRBJ2-3, is GAGVSQSPSNKVTEKGKDVELRCDPISGHTALYWYRQSLGQGLEFLIYFQGNSAPDKSGLPSDRFSAERTGGSVSTLTIQRTQQEDSAVYLCASSPDREKQYFGPGTRLTVL.

This chain joins TRBV27 and TRBJ1-2; D is unresolved. Germline V lookup: CDR1 MNHEY, CDR2 SMNVEV (reference sequence). The V end was cut by 4 bases, the J end by 1 base, with 4 bases between. The CDR3 is 12 residues long. The CDR3 sequence is CASSSNNYGYTF. The CDR3 DNA is TGTGCCAGCAGTTCCAATAACTATGGCTACACCTTC.

The chain carries TRBV7-3 and TRBJ2-7; 7 nucleotides align to TRBD2. This CDR3 spans 14 amino acids. Per germline, CDR1 SGHTA and CDR2 FQGTGA. After removal of 5 bases from V and 0 bases from J, the junction contained 4 bases not matched to a gene. The DNA of the CDR3 is TGTGCCAGCAGCCCCGGGGGGAGCTCCTACGAGCAGTACTTC. Protein sequence: CASSPGGSSYEQYF.